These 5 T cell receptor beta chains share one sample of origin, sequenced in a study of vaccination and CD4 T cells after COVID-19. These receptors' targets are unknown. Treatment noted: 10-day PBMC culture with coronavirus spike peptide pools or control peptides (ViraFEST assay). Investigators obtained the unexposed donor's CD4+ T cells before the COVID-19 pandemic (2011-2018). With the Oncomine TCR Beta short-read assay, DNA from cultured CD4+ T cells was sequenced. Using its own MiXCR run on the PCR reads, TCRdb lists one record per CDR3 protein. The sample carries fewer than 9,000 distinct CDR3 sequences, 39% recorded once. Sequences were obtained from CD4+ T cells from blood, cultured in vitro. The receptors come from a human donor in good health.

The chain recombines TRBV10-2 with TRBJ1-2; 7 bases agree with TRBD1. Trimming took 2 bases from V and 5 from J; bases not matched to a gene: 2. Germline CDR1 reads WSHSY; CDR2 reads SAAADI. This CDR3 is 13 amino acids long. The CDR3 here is CASSEGTDYGYTF. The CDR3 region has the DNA TGCGCCAGCAGTGAGGGGACAGATTATGGCTACACCTTC.

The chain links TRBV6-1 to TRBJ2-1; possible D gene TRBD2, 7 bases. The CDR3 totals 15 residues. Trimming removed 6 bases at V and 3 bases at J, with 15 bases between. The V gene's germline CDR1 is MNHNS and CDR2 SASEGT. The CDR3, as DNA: TGTGCCAGCAGCCCCGGCGGGGGCTACTACAATGAGCAGTTCTTC. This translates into CASSPGGGYYNEQFF.

DNA for the CDR3: TGTGCCCCCGACCGGCGGCCCTATGGCTACACCTTC. This translates into CAPDRRPYGYTF. The chain combines TRBV27 with TRBJ1-2; D is undetermined. Germline V gene sequence: CDR1 MNHEY, CDR2 SMNVEV (reference sequence). The CDR3 length is 12 residues. V was shortened by 11 bases and J by 4 bases, with 14 bases between the two germline ends.

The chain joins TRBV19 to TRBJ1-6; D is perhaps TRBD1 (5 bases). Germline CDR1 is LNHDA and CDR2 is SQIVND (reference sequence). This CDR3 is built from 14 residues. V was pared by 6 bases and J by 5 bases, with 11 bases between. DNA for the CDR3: TGTGCCAGTAGGAGCAGGGCCGATAATTCACCCCTCCACTTT. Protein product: CASRSRADNSPLHF.

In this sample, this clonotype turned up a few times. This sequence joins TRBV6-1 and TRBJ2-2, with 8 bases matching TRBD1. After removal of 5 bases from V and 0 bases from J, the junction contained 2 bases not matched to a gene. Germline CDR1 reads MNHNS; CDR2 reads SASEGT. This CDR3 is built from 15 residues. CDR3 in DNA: TGTGCCAGCAGTAGGGGACAGGCGAACACCGGGGAGCTGTTTTTT. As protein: CASSRGQANTGELFF.